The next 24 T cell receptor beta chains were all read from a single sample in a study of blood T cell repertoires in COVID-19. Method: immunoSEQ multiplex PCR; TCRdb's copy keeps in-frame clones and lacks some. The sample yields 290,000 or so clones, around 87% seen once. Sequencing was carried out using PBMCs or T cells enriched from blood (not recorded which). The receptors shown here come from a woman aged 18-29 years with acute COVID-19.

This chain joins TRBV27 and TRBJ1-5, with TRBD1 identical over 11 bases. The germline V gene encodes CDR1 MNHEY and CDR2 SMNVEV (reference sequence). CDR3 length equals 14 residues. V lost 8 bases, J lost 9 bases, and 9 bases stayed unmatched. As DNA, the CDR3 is TGTGCCAGCGGACAGGGGGCGGAGTGGGGGCCCCAGCATTTT. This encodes CASGQGAEWGPQHF.

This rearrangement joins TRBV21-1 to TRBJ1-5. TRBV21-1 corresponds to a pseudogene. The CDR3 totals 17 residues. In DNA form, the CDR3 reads TGTGCCAGCAGCAAGCCATCGGGGGGCCGGGCGCAAGGGCCCCAGCATTTT. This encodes CASSKPSGGRAQGPQHF.

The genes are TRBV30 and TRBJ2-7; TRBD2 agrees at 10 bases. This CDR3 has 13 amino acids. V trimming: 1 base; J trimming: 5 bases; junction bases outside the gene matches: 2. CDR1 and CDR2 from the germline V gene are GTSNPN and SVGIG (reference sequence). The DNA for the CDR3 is TGTGCCTGGAGTGGACTAGCGGGTGACGAGCAGTACTTC. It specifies CAWSGLAGDEQYF.

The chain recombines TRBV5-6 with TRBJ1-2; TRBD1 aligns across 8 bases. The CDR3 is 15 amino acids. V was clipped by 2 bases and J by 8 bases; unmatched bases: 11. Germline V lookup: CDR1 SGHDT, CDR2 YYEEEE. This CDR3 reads CASSLADRGSLGYTF. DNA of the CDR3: TGTGCCAGCAGCTTAGCTGACAGGGGATCTTTGGGCTACACCTTC.

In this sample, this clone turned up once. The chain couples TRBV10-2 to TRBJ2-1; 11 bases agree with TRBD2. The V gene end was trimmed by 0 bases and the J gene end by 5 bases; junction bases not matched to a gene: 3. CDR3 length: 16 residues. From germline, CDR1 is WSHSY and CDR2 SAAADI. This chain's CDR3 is CASSESSSGRNNEQFF. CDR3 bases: TGCGCCAGCAGTGAGTCGTCTAGCGGGAGGAACAATGAGCAGTTCTTC.

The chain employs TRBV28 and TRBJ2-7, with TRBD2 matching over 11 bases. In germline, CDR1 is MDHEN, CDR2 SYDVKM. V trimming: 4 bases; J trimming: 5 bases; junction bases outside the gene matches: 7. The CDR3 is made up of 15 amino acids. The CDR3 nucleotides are TGTGCCAGCAGTTATGTTCTAGCGGGAGGTAACGAGCAGTACTTC. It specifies CASSYVLAGGNEQYF.

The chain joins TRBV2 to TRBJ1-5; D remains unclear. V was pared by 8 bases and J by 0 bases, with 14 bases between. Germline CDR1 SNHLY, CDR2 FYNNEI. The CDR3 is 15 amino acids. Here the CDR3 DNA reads TGTGCCAGCGGAAGAGGGATTTATAGCAATCAGCCCCAGCATTTT. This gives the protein CASGRGIYSNQPQHF.

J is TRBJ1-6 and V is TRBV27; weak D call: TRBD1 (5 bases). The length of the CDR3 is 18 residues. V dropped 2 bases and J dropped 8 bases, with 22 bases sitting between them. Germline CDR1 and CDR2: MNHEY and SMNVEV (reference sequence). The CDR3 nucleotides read TGTGCCAGCAGTTTAGGAGCCCGTGGGGCAGGGCAAGATTCACCCCTCCACTTT. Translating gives CASSLGARGAGQDSPLHF.

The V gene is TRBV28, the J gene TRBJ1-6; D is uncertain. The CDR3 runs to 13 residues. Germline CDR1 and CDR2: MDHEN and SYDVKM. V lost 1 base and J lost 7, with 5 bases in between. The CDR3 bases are TGTGCCAGCAGTTTATTCGAGAATTCACCCCTCCACTTT. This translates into CASSLFENSPLHF.

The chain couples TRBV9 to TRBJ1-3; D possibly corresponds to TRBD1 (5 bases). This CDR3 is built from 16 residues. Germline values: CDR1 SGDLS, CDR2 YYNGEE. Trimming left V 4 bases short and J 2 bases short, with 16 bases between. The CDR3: CASSLEIGGAGNTIYF. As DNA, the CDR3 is TGTGCCAGCAGCCTAGAGATTGGGGGGGCTGGAAACACCATATATTTT.

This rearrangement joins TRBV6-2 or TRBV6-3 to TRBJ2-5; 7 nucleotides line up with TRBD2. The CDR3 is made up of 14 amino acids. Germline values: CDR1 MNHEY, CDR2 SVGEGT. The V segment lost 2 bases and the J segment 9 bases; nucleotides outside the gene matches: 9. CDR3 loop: CASSYIGLDQAQYF. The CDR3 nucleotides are TGTGCCAGCAGTTACATCGGACTAGATCAGGCCCAGTACTTC.

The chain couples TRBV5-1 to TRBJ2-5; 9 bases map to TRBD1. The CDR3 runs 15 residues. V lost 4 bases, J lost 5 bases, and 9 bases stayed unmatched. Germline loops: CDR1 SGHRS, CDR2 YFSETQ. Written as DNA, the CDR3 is TGCGCCAGCAGCCCGGGACAGGGCTTCGGTGAGACCCAGTACTTC. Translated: CASSPGQGFGETQYF. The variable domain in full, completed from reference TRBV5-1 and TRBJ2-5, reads KAGVTQTPRYLIKTRGQQVTLSCSPISGHRSVSWYQQTPGQGLQFLFEYFSETQRNKGNFPGRFSGRQFSNSRSEMNVSTLELGDSALYLCASSPGQGFGETQYFGPGTRLLVL.

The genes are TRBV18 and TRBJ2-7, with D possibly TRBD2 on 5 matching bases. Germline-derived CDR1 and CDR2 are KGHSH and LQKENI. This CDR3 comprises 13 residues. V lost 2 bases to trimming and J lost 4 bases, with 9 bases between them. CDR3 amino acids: CASSPGLGYEQYF. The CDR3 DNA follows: TGTGCCAGCTCACCAGGACTGGGATACGAGCAGTACTTC.

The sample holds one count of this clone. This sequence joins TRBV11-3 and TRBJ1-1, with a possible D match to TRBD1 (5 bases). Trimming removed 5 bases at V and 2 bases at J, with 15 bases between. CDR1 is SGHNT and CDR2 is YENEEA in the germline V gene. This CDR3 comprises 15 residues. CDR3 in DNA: TGTGCCAGCAGCCCCCGCGGGGCAGCTAACACTGAAGCTTTCTTT. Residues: CASSPRGAANTEAFF. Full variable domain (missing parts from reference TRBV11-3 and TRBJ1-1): EAGVVQSPRYKIIEKKQPVAFWCNPISGHNTLYWYLQNLGQGPELLIRYENEEAVDDSQLPKDRFSAERLKGVDSTLKIQPAELGDSAVYLCASSPRGAANTEAFFGQGTRLTVV.

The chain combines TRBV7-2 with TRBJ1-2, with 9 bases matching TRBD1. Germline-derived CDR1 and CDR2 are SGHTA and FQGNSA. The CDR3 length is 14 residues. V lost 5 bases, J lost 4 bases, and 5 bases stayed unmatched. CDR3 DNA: TGTGCCAGCAGCAGATTGGACAGGGGCTATGGCTACACCTTC. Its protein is CASSRLDRGYGYTF.

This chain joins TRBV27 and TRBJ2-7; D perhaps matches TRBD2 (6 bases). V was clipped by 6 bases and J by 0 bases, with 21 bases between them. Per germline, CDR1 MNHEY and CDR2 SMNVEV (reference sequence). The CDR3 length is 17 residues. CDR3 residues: CASSSSFAAGGSYEQYF. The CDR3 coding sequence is TGTGCCAGCAGCTCCTCCTTTGCCGCCGGGGGCTCCTACGAGCAGTACTTC.

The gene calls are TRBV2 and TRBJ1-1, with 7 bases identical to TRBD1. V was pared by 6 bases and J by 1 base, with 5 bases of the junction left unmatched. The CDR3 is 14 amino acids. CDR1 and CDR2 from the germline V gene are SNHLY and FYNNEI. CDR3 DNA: TGTGCCAGCAGCGTGGACAGGCAGAACACTGAAGCTTTCTTT. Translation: CASSVDRQNTEAFF. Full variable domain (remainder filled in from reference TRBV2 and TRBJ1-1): EPEVTQTPSHQVTQMGQEVILRCVPISNHLYFYWYRQILGQKVEFLVSFYNNEISEKSEIFDDQFSVERPDGSNFTLKIRSTKLEDSAMYFCASSVDRQNTEAFFGQGTRLTVV.

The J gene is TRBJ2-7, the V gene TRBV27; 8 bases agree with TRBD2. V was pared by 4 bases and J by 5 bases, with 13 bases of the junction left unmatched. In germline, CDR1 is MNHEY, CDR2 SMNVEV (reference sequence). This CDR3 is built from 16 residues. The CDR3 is CASSSSSGLARNEQYF. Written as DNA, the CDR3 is TGTGCCAGCAGTTCCTCCTCCGGACTAGCCCGGAACGAGCAGTACTTC.

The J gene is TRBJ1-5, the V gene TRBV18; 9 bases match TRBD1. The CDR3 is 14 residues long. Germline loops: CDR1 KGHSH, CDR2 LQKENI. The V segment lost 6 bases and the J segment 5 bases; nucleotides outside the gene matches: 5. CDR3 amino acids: CASSQTGGDQPQHF. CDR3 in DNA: TGTGCCAGCTCGCAGACAGGGGGGGATCAGCCCCAGCATTTT.

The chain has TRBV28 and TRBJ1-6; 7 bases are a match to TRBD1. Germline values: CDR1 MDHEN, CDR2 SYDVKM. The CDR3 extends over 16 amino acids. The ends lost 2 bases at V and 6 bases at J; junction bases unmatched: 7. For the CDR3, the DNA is TGTGCCAGCAGTTTAACACGGACAGGCCTTAATTCACCCCTCCACTTT. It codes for CASSLTRTGLNSPLHF.

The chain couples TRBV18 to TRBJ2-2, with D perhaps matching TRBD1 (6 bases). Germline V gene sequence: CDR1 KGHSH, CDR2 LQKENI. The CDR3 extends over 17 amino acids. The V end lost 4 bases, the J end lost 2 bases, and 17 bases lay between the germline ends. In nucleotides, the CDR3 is TGTGCCAGCTCACGACTACGGACAGTTTCTAACACCGGGGAGCTGTTTTTT. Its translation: CASSRLRTVSNTGELFF.

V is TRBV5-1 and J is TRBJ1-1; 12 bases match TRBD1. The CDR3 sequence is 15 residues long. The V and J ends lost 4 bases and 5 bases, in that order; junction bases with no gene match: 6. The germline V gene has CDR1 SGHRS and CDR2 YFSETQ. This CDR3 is CASSGAGQGATEAFF. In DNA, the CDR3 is TGCGCCAGCAGCGGAGCGGGACAGGGGGCAACTGAAGCTTTCTTT.

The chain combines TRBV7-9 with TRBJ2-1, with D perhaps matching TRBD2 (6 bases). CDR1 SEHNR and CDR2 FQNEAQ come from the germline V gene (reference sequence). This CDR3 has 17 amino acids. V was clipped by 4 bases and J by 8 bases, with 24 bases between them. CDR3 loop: CASSSKVMREVHDEQFF. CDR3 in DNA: TGTGCCAGCAGCTCAAAAGTGATGAGGGAGGTACACGATGAGCAGTTCTTC. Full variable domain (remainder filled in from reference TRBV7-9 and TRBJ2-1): DTGVSQNPRHKITKRGQNVTFRCDPISEHNRLYWYRQTLGQGPEFLTYFQNEAQLEKSRLLSDRFSAERPKGSFSTLEIQRTEQGDSAMYLCASSSKVMREVHDEQFFGPGTRLTVL.

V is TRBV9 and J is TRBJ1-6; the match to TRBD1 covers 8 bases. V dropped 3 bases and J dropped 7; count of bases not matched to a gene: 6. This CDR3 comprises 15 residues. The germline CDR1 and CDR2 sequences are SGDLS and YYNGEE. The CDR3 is CASSGGTGGNSPLHF. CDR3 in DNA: TGTGCCAGCAGCGGAGGGACAGGCGGGAATTCACCCCTCCACTTT.